One sample yielded the 26 T cell receptor beta chains listed below, sequenced in a study of CD8 T cells in ankylosing spondylitis. TCRdb redid the calling of the 5' RACE reads with MiXCR, one entry per CDR3 protein. The table lists around 40,000 distinct CDR3 sequences, around 2.9% of them singletons. The specimen sequenced was blood, either unsorted or a sorted T cell fraction (not recorded which). The source is a male donor with ankylosing spondylitis or in good health (not recorded which).

The chain carries TRBV9 and TRBJ2-7; TRBD1 or TRBD2 may be the D gene (5 bases each). V lost 2 bases and J lost 5, with 17 bases in between. CDR3 length: 15 residues. CDR1 SGDLS and CDR2 YYNGEE come from the germline V gene. The CDR3 region is CASSVFGTAANEQYF. CDR3 coding DNA: TGTGCCAGCAGCGTTTTTGGGACGGCAGCCAACGAGCAGTACTTC.

The sample holds many counts of this clonotype. The chain uses TRBV9 and TRBJ2-1, with TRBD2 as a possible D gene (6 bases). Trimming stripped 1 base from V and 0 bases from J, with 17 bases between. Per germline, CDR1 SGDLS and CDR2 YYNGEE. The CDR3 is 18 residues long. The CDR3 is CASSVSHPGEGSYNEQFF. CDR3 DNA: TGTGCCAGCAGCGTATCCCACCCGGGGGAAGGCTCCTACAATGAGCAGTTCTTC. Full variable domain (missing parts from reference TRBV9 and TRBJ2-1): DSGVTQTPKHLITATGQRVTLRCSPRSGDLSVYWYQQSLDQGLQFLIQYYNGEERAKGNILERFSAQQFPDLHSELNLSSLELGDSALYFCASSVSHPGEGSYNEQFFGPGTRLTVL.

V and J are TRBV9 and TRBJ2-5; 7 bases match TRBD1. Trimming at V came to 0 bases and at J to 5 bases, leaving 1 base not matched to a gene. The CDR3 has 13 amino acids. The germline V gene encodes CDR1 SGDLS and CDR2 YYNGEE. CDR3 amino acids: CASSVETGETQYF. The CDR3 DNA reads as TGTGCCAGCAGCGTAGAGACAGGGGAGACCCAGTACTTC.

This clonotype was recorded at least ten times. The chain carries TRBV9 and TRBJ1-3; D is possibly TRBD1 (6 bases). The CDR3 runs 16 residues. The V end lost 4 bases, the J end lost 2 bases, and 16 bases lay between the germline ends. The V gene's germline CDR1 is SGDLS and CDR2 YYNGEE. This CDR3 reads CASSFLDQGTGNTIYF. The CDR3 DNA reads TGTGCCAGCAGCTTCCTGGACCAGGGGACTGGAAACACCATATATTTT. Together with reference TRBV9 and TRBJ1-3, the CDR3 gives the full variable domain: DSGVTQTPKHLITATGQRVTLRCSPRSGDLSVYWYQQSLDQGLQFLIQYYNGEERAKGNILERFSAQQFPDLHSELNLSSLELGDSALYFCASSFLDQGTGNTIYFGEGSWLTVV.

This clonotype was seen at least ten times. This rearrangement joins TRBV9 to TRBJ2-2; 10 positions agree with TRBD1. The CDR3 has 17 amino acids. The V segment lost 2 bases and the J segment 6 bases; nucleotides outside the gene matches: 10. Germline assignment: CDR1 SGDLS and CDR2 YYNGEE. The CDR3 DNA follows: TGTGCCAGCAGCGTTAGCTCCGGGACAGGGGTTCCCGGGGAGCTGTTTTTT. Translation gives CASSVSSGTGVPGELFF.

This clonotype has a count of ten or more. The CDR3 DNA is TGTGCCAGCAGCGTTGGAGTCCCTGATACGCAGTATTTT. Its translation is CASSVGVPDTQYF. The rearrangement joins TRBV9 to TRBJ2-3; D not resolved. V lost 2 bases and J lost 6, with 10 bases in between. Per germline, CDR1 SGDLS and CDR2 YYNGEE. This CDR3 is 13 amino acids long.

This clonotype appeared many times. The V and J genes are TRBV9 and TRBJ1-2; D is perhaps TRBD1 (5 bases). Trimming left V 0 bases short and J 2 bases short, with 8 bases between. The CDR3 is 14 amino acids. In germline, CDR1 is SGDLS, CDR2 YYNGEE. The CDR3 DNA is TGTGCCAGCAGCGTAGGTAGGGGAAACTATGGCTACACCTTC. As protein: CASSVGRGNYGYTF. Full variable domain (outside the CDR3, taken from reference TRBV9 and TRBJ1-2): DSGVTQTPKHLITATGQRVTLRCSPRSGDLSVYWYQQSLDQGLQFLIQYYNGEERAKGNILERFSAQQFPDLHSELNLSSLELGDSALYFCASSVGRGNYGYTFGSGTRLTVV.

Many counts were recorded for this clonotype. This rearrangement joins TRBV9 to TRBJ2-2; 13 nucleotides match TRBD2. With 3 bases clipped from V and 7 bases from J, the junction kept 12 bases outside the gene matches. The length of the CDR3 is 18 residues. Germline lookup yields CDR1 SGDLS and CDR2 YYNGEE. The CDR3, as DNA: TGTGCCAGCAGCGCAGACCGGACTAGCGGGAGTGGCGGCGGGGAGCTGTTTTTT. Translation gives CASSADRTSGSGGGELFF.

This clonotype has at least ten counts. The rearrangement joins TRBV9 to TRBJ2-7, with D hard to call. Germline-derived CDR1 and CDR2 are SGDLS and YYNGEE. This CDR3 spans 13 amino acids. V was pared by 0 bases and J by 5 bases, with 9 bases between. The CDR3 sequence is CASSVGLRDEQYF. The CDR3 coding sequence is TGTGCCAGCAGCGTAGGGCTACGGGACGAGCAGTACTTC.

Ten or more counts support this clonotype. This chain joins TRBV9 and TRBJ1-2, with no clear D. CDR3 size: 15 residues. The V gene lost 2 bases and the J gene lost 0 bases, with 11 bases spanning the gap. Per the germline V gene, CDR1 is SGDLS and CDR2 is YYNGEE. The CDR3 region has the DNA TGTGCCAGCAGCGTTATCTGGTCAGCTAACTATGGCTACACCTTC. Translation gives CASSVIWSANYGYTF.

This clonotype was recorded at least ten times. The chain employs TRBV9 and TRBJ2-2; a possible D gene is TRBD2 (5 bases). Trimming stripped 5 bases from V and 4 bases from J, with 12 bases between. Germline CDR1 reads SGDLS; CDR2 reads YYNGEE. The CDR3 consists of 14 residues. The CDR3 protein is CASRRDRGTGELFF. Written as DNA, the CDR3 is TGTGCCAGCAGACGGGATCGTGGCACCGGGGAGCTGTTTTTT.

This clonotype was seen repeatedly, ten times or more. The chain has TRBV9 and TRBJ2-2; perhaps TRBD1 as D (6 bases). The CDR3 loop spans 14 amino acids. The germline V gene has CDR1 SGDLS and CDR2 YYNGEE. Trimming removed 7 bases from V and 3 bases from J, with 13 bases in between. The CDR3 DNA reads TGTGCCAGCCAGGGGCGAGCAGACACCGGGGAGCTGTTTTTT. Its translation: CASQGRADTGELFF.

The chain joins TRBV9 to TRBJ2-1; 15 bases match TRBD2. Looked up from germline, CDR1 is SGDLS and CDR2 is YYNGEE. CDR3 length equals 16 residues. The trim removed 0 bases at V and 7 bases at J, leaving 2 bases unmatched. The CDR3 nucleotides read TGTGCCAGCAGCGTAGGGACTAGCGGGAGGGGGAATGAGCAGTTCTTC. This codes for CASSVGTSGRGNEQFF.

This clonotype was seen many times. The chain uses TRBV9 and TRBJ1-1, with D possibly matching TRBD1 (5 bases). The length of the CDR3 is 14 residues. Trimming pared 2 bases from V and 4 bases from J, leaving 12 bases between. Germline-derived CDR1 and CDR2 are SGDLS and YYNGEE. CDR3 sequence: CASSVEAGPTEAFF. The CDR3 DNA reads as TGTGCCAGCAGCGTGGAGGCGGGGCCCACTGAAGCTTTCTTT.

This clonotype has ten or more counts. The chain joins TRBV9 to TRBJ2-4, with D perhaps TRBD1 or TRBD2 (6 bases each). The CDR3 is made up of 15 amino acids. Germline V gene data show CDR1 as SGDLS and CDR2 as YYNGEE. V gave up 4 bases and J gave up 0 bases, with 11 bases separating them. DNA for the CDR3: TGTGCCAGCAGCCCGGGGGCTCTAGCCAAAAACATTCAGTACTTC. Its translation: CASSPGALAKNIQYF.

In this sample, this clonotype turned up many times. The CDR3 protein is CASSVGPLLGEQFF. The CDR3 DNA sequence: TGTGCCAGCAGCGTAGGGCCCCTTCTTGGGGAGCAGTTCTTC. The V call is TRBV9, the J call TRBJ2-1, with D unresolved. CDR3 size: 14 residues. Germline V gene sequence: CDR1 SGDLS, CDR2 YYNGEE. The germline V and J ends were trimmed by 0 bases and 10 bases, with 14 bases remaining between them.

This clonotype was detected many times. This chain links TRBV9 with TRBJ2-6; a weak D match, TRBD1 (5 bases). V lost 5 bases and J 4 bases, leaving 22 bases between the germline ends. This CDR3 has 18 residues. Germline V gives CDR1 SGDLS, CDR2 YYNGEE. In DNA form, the CDR3 reads TGTGCCAGCAGTCAAGATGACCACAGGACGGCAGGGGCCAACGTCCTGACTTTC. It specifies CASSQDDHRTAGANVLTF.

In this sample, this clonotype turned up many times. This chain uses TRBV9 with TRBJ2-7; D gene uncertain. Germline V gene sequence: CDR1 SGDLS, CDR2 YYNGEE. The CDR3 consists of 13 residues. V dropped 0 bases and J dropped 7 bases, with 11 bases sitting between them. The CDR3 loop reads CASSVGADREQYF. The CDR3 DNA reads TGTGCCAGCAGCGTAGGGGCAGACCGGGAGCAGTACTTC.

The table lists this clonotype with many counts. Its ends do not fully match the called genes, so a read error is possible. The chain couples TRBV9 to TRBJ2-7; D not certain. The germline V gene encodes CDR1 SGDLS and CDR2 YYNGEE. The CDR3 loop spans 13 amino acids. The chain's CDR3 is CASSASLSHEQYF. The CDR3 coding sequence is TGTGCCAGCAGCGCCAGCCTCTCCCACGAGCAGTACTTC. The variable domain in full, with the rest retrieved from reference TRBV9 and TRBJ2-7, is DSGVTQTPKHLITATGQRVTLRCSPRSGDLSVYWYQQSLDQGLQFLIQYYNGEERAKGNILERFSAQQFPDLHSELNLSSLELGDSALYFCASSASLSHEQYFGPGTRLTVT.

This clonotype has at least ten counts. The chain is built from TRBV9 and TRBJ2-1, with 8 bases matching TRBD2. V dropped 4 bases and J dropped 5; count of bases not matched to a gene: 8. This CDR3 comprises 15 residues. Per the germline V gene, CDR1 is SGDLS and CDR2 is YYNGEE. DNA for the CDR3: TGTGCCAGCAGCTCCTTCTCTAGCGGGCACAATGAGCAGTTCTTC. This gives the protein CASSSFSSGHNEQFF. The variable domain in full, completed from reference TRBV9 and TRBJ2-1, reads DSGVTQTPKHLITATGQRVTLRCSPRSGDLSVYWYQQSLDQGLQFLIQYYNGEERAKGNILERFSAQQFPDLHSELNLSSLELGDSALYFCASSSFSSGHNEQFFGPGTRLTVL.

In its sample, this clonotype was seen many times. The genes are TRBV9 and TRBJ2-1; 8 positions agree with TRBD1. V lost 3 bases, J lost 2 bases, and 7 bases stayed unmatched. The CDR3 length is 16 residues. Germline V gene sequence: CDR1 SGDLS, CDR2 YYNGEE. The CDR3 DNA sequence: TGTGCCAGCAGCGACGGCAGGGGGCTAACCTACAATGAGCAGTTCTTC. This codes for CASSDGRGLTYNEQFF.

This clonotype was counted ten times or more. DNA for the CDR3: TGTGCCAGCAGCCCAGCGGGAGGGACTGAGCAGTTCTTC. Amino acid sequence: CASSPAGGTEQFF. This chain joins TRBV9 and TRBJ2-1, with 10 bases aligning to TRBD2. Germline values: CDR1 SGDLS, CDR2 YYNGEE. Germline trimming cut 4 bases from V and 9 bases from J; bases unmatched to any gene: 4. CDR3 size: 13 residues.

This clonotype was recorded at least ten times. The chain links TRBV9 to TRBJ2-7; 15 bases map to TRBD2. This CDR3 contains 17 residues. CDR1 is SGDLS, CDR2 YYNGEE, per germline. The J segment lost 6 bases and the V segment lost 4 bases, leaving 11 bases of the junction unmatched. CDR3 in amino acids: CASSPGLAGGLRIEQYF. CDR3 sequence (DNA): TGTGCCAGCAGCCCGGGACTAGCGGGAGGTCTCAGGATCGAGCAGTACTTC.

This clonotype showed up many times. The CDR3 region is CASSVAGNSGNTIYF. Written as DNA, the CDR3 is TGTGCCAGCAGCGTAGCCGGGAACTCTGGAAACACCATATATTTT. The chain employs TRBV9 and TRBJ1-3; unclear D gene. The CDR3 loop spans 15 amino acids. Looked up from germline, CDR1 is SGDLS and CDR2 is YYNGEE. Trimming removed 0 bases from V and 0 bases from J, with 7 bases in between. The full variable domain, completed using reference TRBV9 and TRBJ1-3, is DSGVTQTPKHLITATGQRVTLRCSPRSGDLSVYWYQQSLDQGLQFLIQYYNGEERAKGNILERFSAQQFPDLHSELNLSSLELGDSALYFCASSVAGNSGNTIYFGEGSWLTVV.

This clonotype was counted between two and nine times. The chain recombines TRBV9 with TRBJ1-1; TRBD1 matches at 8 bases. CDR1 is SGDLS and CDR2 is YYNGEE in the germline V gene. The J segment lost 11 bases and the V segment lost 2 bases, leaving 14 bases of the junction unmatched. The CDR3 runs to 15 residues. CDR3 sequence: CASSVGGQGGIRAFF. In DNA form, the CDR3 reads TGTGCCAGCAGCGTGGGCGGACAGGGAGGGATCCGGGCTTTCTTT.

Ten or more counts support this clonotype. The gene calls are TRBV9 and TRBJ2-7; 12 bases match TRBD2. The CDR3 extends over 15 amino acids. J lost 5 bases, V lost 4 bases, and 7 bases had no gene match. Germline CDR1 SGDLS, CDR2 YYNGEE. The CDR3 here is CASSMRLAGVHEQYF. The DNA of the CDR3 is TGTGCCAGCAGCATGAGACTAGCGGGAGTCCACGAGCAGTACTTC.